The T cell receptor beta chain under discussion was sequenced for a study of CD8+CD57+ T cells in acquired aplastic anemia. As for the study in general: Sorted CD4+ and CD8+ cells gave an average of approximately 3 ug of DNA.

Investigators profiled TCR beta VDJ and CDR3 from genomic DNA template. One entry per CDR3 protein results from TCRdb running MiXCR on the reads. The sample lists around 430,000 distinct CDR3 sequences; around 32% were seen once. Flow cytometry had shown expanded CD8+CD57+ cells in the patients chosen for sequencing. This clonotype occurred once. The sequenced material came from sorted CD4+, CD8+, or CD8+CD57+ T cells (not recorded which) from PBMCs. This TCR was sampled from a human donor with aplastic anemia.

The CDR3 loop is CASSTGRTASNEKLFF. CDR3 coding DNA: TGTGCCAGTAGTACCGGACGGACAGCCAGTAATGAAAAACTGTTTTTT. The rearrangement joins TRBV19 to TRBJ1-4; D might be TRBD1 (6 bases). This CDR3 contains 16 residues. Between the trimmed V and J ends, which lost 4 bases and 4 bases, there was a span of 16 bases. Germline V lookup: CDR1 LNHDA, CDR2 SQIVND (reference sequence).